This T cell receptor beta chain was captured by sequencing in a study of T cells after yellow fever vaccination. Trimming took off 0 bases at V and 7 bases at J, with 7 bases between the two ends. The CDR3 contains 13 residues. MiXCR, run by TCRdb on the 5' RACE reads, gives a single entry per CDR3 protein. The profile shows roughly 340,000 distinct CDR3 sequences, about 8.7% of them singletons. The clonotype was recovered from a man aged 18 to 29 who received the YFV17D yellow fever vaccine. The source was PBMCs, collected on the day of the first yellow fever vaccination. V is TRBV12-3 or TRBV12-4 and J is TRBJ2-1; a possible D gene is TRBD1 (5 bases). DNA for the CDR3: TGTGCCAGCAGTTTAGCAGGGGTGAATGAGCAGTTCTTC. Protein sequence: CASSLAGVNEQFF.